What follows are 14 T cell receptor beta chains derived from one specimen sequenced in a study of shared clonotypes between healthy human individuals. Only in-frame clones appear in the TCRdb table, and some are missing; sequencing was by immunoSEQ multiplex PCR. The profile shows 2 million to 3 million clones, over 85% of them singletons. Sequencing was performed on naive CD4+ T cells sorted from blood. Subset described: CD45RA+ positively selected. The receptors here all came from a man aged 18 to 30 in good health.

The rearrangement links TRBV7-9 to TRBJ1-2, with a weak D call TRBD1 (6 bases). The CDR3 runs 13 residues. The V gene lost 0 bases and the J gene lost 5 bases, with 7 bases spanning the gap. Germline CDR1 SEHNR, CDR2 FQNEAQ (reference sequence). CDR3 sequence: CASSLAGAYGYTF. The CDR3, as DNA: TGTGCCAGCAGCTTAGCGGGGGCGTATGGCTACACCTTC.

This clone was found once. This rearrangement joins TRBV5-1 to TRBJ1-1; D uncertain. Germline V gene data show CDR1 as SGHRS and CDR2 as YFSETQ. Between the trimmed V and J ends, which lost 4 bases and 1 base, there was a span of 11 bases. This CDR3 spans 14 amino acids. The CDR3 loop reads CASSAALANTEAFF. The CDR3 nucleotides read TGCGCCAGCAGCGCGGCGCTAGCGAACACTGAAGCTTTCTTT.

V is TRBV7-2 and J is TRBJ1-6; D perhaps matches TRBD1 (5 bases). CDR1 and CDR2 from the germline V gene are SGHTA and FQGNSA. The CDR3 loop spans 15 amino acids. Trimming removed 1 base from V and 10 bases from J, with 14 bases in between. The CDR3 protein is CASSLVGGVGSPLHF. CDR3 nucleotides: TGTGCCAGCAGCTTAGTTGGAGGGGTTGGGTCACCCCTCCACTTT.

The rearrangement uses TRBV9 and TRBJ2-7; perhaps D is TRBD1 or TRBD2 (5 bases each). There are 15 residues in the CDR3. The V gene's germline CDR1 is SGDLS and CDR2 YYNGEE. Trimming pared 2 bases from V and 2 bases from J, leaving 14 bases between. The CDR3 region is CASSVSGGGTYEQYF. For the CDR3, the DNA is TGTGCCAGCAGCGTCAGTGGTGGGGGTACCTACGAGCAGTACTTC.

J is TRBJ2-2 and V is TRBV19; 11 positions match TRBD1. With V trimmed by 6 bases and J by 3 bases, 9 bases remained unmatched. The length of the CDR3 is 17 residues. Germline CDR1 and CDR2: LNHDA and SQIVND (reference sequence). This CDR3 reads CASSGQGAKGDTGELFF. Here the CDR3 DNA reads TGTGCCAGTAGCGGACAGGGGGCTAAAGGGGACACCGGGGAGCTGTTTTTT.

CDR3 amino acids: CASSPRRAGGLETQYF. The CDR3 nucleotides read TGTGCCAGCAGCCCTAGAAGGGCGGGAGGTCTAGAGACCCAGTACTTC. The chain employs TRBV7-2 and TRBJ2-5, with 8 positions matching TRBD2. This CDR3 has 16 amino acids. Losses at the gene ends were 5 bases for V and 4 bases for J; bases not matched to a gene: 12. Germline CDR1 is SGHTA and CDR2 is FQGNSA.

This clone was observed a handful of times. The CDR3, as DNA: TGTGCCAGCAGCTTGGGGAGAGGTGAAAAACTGTTTTTT. Translation gives CASSLGRGEKLFF. The chain couples TRBV5-6 to TRBJ1-4; no clear D gene. The CDR3 runs 13 residues. Germline CDR1 reads SGHDT; CDR2 reads YYEEEE. The germline V and J ends were trimmed by 0 bases and 7 bases, with 7 bases remaining between them.

This chain joins TRBV19 and TRBJ2-7; D is tentatively TRBD1 or TRBD2 (6 bases each). From germline, CDR1 is LNHDA and CDR2 SQIVND (reference sequence). This CDR3 is built from 13 residues. The ends were cut back, 6 bases at V and 5 bases at J, with 14 bases in the middle. CDR3 residues: CASRAVGGHEQYF. The CDR3 DNA reads TGTGCCAGTAGGGCAGTTGGGGGGCACGAGCAGTACTTC.

The rearrangement uses TRBV5-6 and TRBJ2-3; 7 nucleotides align to TRBD1. This CDR3 has 15 amino acids. Trimming at V came to 4 bases and at J to 0 bases, leaving 5 bases not matched to a gene. CDR1 and CDR2 from the germline V gene are SGHDT and YYEEEE. Written as DNA, the CDR3 is TGTGCCAGCAGCCTTGGACAGGTTAGCACAGATACGCAGTATTTT. Protein: CASSLGQVSTDTQYF.

V gene TRBV2 combines with J gene TRBJ1-2; 9 positions match TRBD1. CDR1 SNHLY and CDR2 FYNNEI come from the germline V gene. With 10 bases clipped from V and 5 bases from J, the junction kept 5 bases outside the gene matches. The CDR3 spans 12 residues. The CDR3 here is CAIDRGSYGYTF. CDR3 DNA sequence: TGTGCCATCGACAGGGGGTCTTATGGCTACACCTTC.

This clone was observed a handful of times. The CDR3: CAWSVVPITGELFF. Here the CDR3 DNA reads TGTGCCTGGAGTGTGGTTCCGATCACCGGGGAGCTGTTTTTT. J is TRBJ2-2 and V is TRBV30, with D hard to call. The CDR3 consists of 14 residues. Germline V CDR1 and CDR2: GTSNPN, SVGIG (reference sequence). Trimming removed 0 bases from V and 4 bases from J, with 9 bases in between.

V usage is TRBV11-2 and J usage is TRBJ2-7; D possibly corresponds to TRBD1 (6 bases). Germline CDR1 and CDR2: SGHAT and FQNNGV. V was clipped by 3 bases and J by 3 bases, with 12 bases between them. The CDR3 totals 14 residues. The DNA of the CDR3 is TGTGCCAGCAGCTTGAGCTGGACAGACTACGAGCAGTACTTC. Its translation is CASSLSWTDYEQYF.

J is TRBJ2-3 and V is TRBV6-5; D is perhaps TRBD2 (7 bases). The length of the CDR3 is 15 residues. Trimming removed 0 bases at V and 4 bases at J, with 11 bases between. Germline V gives CDR1 MNHEY, CDR2 SVGAGI. The CDR3 coding sequence is TGTGCCAGCAGTTACTCGGGGGGGCGCGCAGATACGCAGTATTTT. Translated, it gives CASSYSGGRADTQYF.

The chain recombines TRBV10-3 with TRBJ1-5, with D possibly TRBD1 on 5 matching bases. Trimming took off 0 bases at V and 6 bases at J, with 12 bases between the two ends. The CDR3 totals 15 residues. Germline CDR1 reads ENHRY; CDR2 reads SYGVKD. Here the CDR3 reads CAISESSITGQPQHF. CDR3 DNA: TGTGCCATCAGTGAGTCGTCAATCACAGGTCAGCCCCAGCATTTT.